This T cell receptor beta chain was sequenced for a study of shared clonotypes between healthy human individuals. Trimming took 5 bases from V and 3 from J, leaving 17 bases between them. Per germline, CDR1 MDHEN and CDR2 SYDVKM. CDR3 length: 15 amino acids. Notes on this clone: Its target is unknown.

General study points: Depth was large, yet rarefaction showed that sorted-subset sequencing was incomplete.

Researchers ran the assay at a deep level. Every immunoSEQ plate was one replicate of a subset's evenly spread DNA. Some clones are missing from TCRdb's copy, which holds only in-frame ones; the method was immunoSEQ multiplex PCR. The profile covers 2 million to 2.5 million clones, with approximately 96% appearing a single time and less than 0.15% taken by the ten largest. Specimen: naive CD4+ T cells sorted from blood. Described subset: CD45RA+ positively selected. This clonotype was obtained from a man aged 18 to 29 in good health. The chain links TRBV28 to TRBJ2-7, with a possible D match to TRBD2 (7 bases). CDR3 loop: CASSAGGADDYEQYF. CDR3 sequence (DNA): TGTGCCAGCAGTGCTGGGGGGGCGGATGACTACGAGCAGTACTTC.